The text below deals with one T cell receptor beta chain. As yet, its antigen is unknown. These data are taken from a study of OX40 agonist ivuxolimab in advanced cancers. Overall study context: Prior checkpoint blockade (anti-PD-1, anti-PD-L1 or anti-CTLA-4) was permitted; over 30% had it. Partial responses occurred in Three dose-escalation patients, one with hepatocellular carcinoma and two with cutaneous melanoma. General study findings and limits: Clonal expansion by week 6 occurred in CD4+ and CD8+ blood T cells (at 0.1 to 3.0 mg/kg). Certain nonresponders likewise exhibited a low normalized T-cell clonal expansion.

The repertoire was sequenced with immunoSEQ multiplex PCR; TCRdb's copy has only in-frame clones and lacks some. The profile covers around 95,000 clones, with approximately 90% appearing a single time and 0.6% to 0.8% taken by the ten largest. CDR1 and CDR2 from the germline V gene are MNHEY and SVGAGI. V shed 0 bases and J shed 0 bases, with 6 bases lying between them. This CDR3 region has 14 residues. This TCR was recovered from an adult with an advanced solid tumor such as melanoma, head and neck, liver or kidney cancer. This chain connects TRBV6-5 to TRBJ2-7; no definite D call. The sequencing used CD4+ or CD8+ T cells sorted from blood, collected in a trial of the OX40 agonist ivuxolimab. The chain's CDR3 is CASSYSRSSYEQYF. The CDR3 DNA sequence: TGTGCCAGCAGTTACTCCAGGAGCTCCTACGAGCAGTACTTC.